The 17 T cell receptor beta chains listed next were all sequenced from one sample in a study of T cell responses to AZD1222 COVID-19 vaccine. Clones were sequenced by immunoSEQ multiplex PCR, and TCRdb holds only the in-frame ones, with some missing. The table has roughly 80,000 clones, over 75% seen once. This sample comprised peripheral blood, obtained 28 days after the second AZD1222 dose. These receptors were collected from an adult who received the AZD1222 COVID-19 vaccine.

The chain links TRBV4-2 to TRBJ2-3, with D possibly being TRBD2 (5 bases). Trimming stripped 3 bases from V and 4 bases from J, with 29 bases between. CDR1 and CDR2 (germline): LGHNA, YNFKEQ. The CDR3 contains 20 residues. The CDR3 DNA is TGTGCCAGCAGCCAGGGTTTCGGCGGGTATATGCCTGATGGGTCAGATACGCAGTATTTT. Translated: CASSQGFGGYMPDGSDTQYF.

This chain links TRBV5-1 with TRBJ2-3; TRBD2 agrees at 9 bases. With 0 bases clipped from V and 4 bases from J, the junction kept 0 bases outside the gene matches. Germline V lookup: CDR1 SGHRS, CDR2 YFSETQ. This CDR3 has 14 amino acids. The CDR3: CASSLGLAADTQYF. The CDR3 nucleotides are TGCGCCAGCAGCTTGGGACTAGCGGCAGATACGCAGTATTTT. The variable domain in full, completed from reference TRBV5-1 and TRBJ2-3, reads KAGVTQTPRYLIKTRGQQVTLSCSPISGHRSVSWYQQTPGQGLQFLFEYFSETQRNKGNFPGRFSGRQFSNSRSEMNVSTLELGDSALYLCASSLGLAADTQYFGPGTRLTVL.

The genes are TRBV20-1 and TRBJ1-5; D gene uncertain. The CDR3 length is 13 residues. CDR1 and CDR2 (germline): DFQATT, SNEGSKA (reference sequence). Trimming took 3 bases from V and 3 from J, leaving 9 bases between them. CDR3 DNA: TGCAGTGCTAGTCATCAGAACAATCAGCCCCAGCATTTT. This translates into CSASHQNNQPQHF.

The chain links TRBV6-5 to TRBJ1-6; D uncertain. V gave up 2 bases and J gave up 4 bases, with 6 bases separating them. The CDR3 runs 14 residues. Germline lookup yields CDR1 MNHEY and CDR2 SVGAGI. CDR3 nucleotides: TGTGCCAGCAGTTACAGGAAATATAATTCACCCCTCCACTTT. Residues: CASSYRKYNSPLHF.

This chain joins TRBV27 and TRBJ2-7, with TRBD1 identical over 7 bases. Germline V lookup: CDR1 MNHEY, CDR2 SMNVEV (reference sequence). Trimming at V came to 4 bases and at J to 4 bases, leaving 10 bases not matched to a gene. The CDR3 covers 15 residues. The CDR3 spells CASSSPRDRSYEQYF. The CDR3 DNA reads as TGTGCCAGCAGTTCTCCCCGGGACAGAAGTTACGAGCAGTACTTC.

Written as DNA, the CDR3 is TGTGCCAGCAGCTCGGAGACATGGACTGAGCAGTTCTTC. Translated, it gives CASSSETWTEQFF. The rearrangement joins TRBV7-2 to TRBJ2-1; D ambiguous. V lost 4 bases and J 9 bases, leaving 13 bases between the germline ends. Germline lookup yields CDR1 SGHTA and CDR2 FQGNSA. This CDR3 has 13 amino acids.

CDR3 region: CASSSRQAANTGELFF. In nucleotides, the CDR3 is TGTGCCAGCAGCTCCCGACAGGCCGCGAACACCGGGGAGCTGTTTTTT. The chain couples TRBV5-4 to TRBJ2-2, with D maybe TRBD1 (6 bases). V lost 3 bases to trimming and J lost 0 bases, with 12 bases between them. The CDR3 length is 16 residues. CDR1 is SGHNT and CDR2 is YYREEE in the germline V gene (reference sequence).

This clone is a singleton in its sample. The chain joins TRBV9 to TRBJ2-3, with D tentatively TRBD1 (6 bases). The CDR3 totals 14 residues. The germline CDR1 and CDR2 sequences are SGDLS and YYNGEE. V lost 4 bases to trimming and J lost 0 bases, with 9 bases between them. The DNA of the CDR3 is TGTGCCAGCAGCCCCGGGACAAGCACAGATACGCAGTATTTT. This translates into CASSPGTSTDTQYF.

The chain combines TRBV12-3 or TRBV12-4 with TRBJ1-5, with no clear D. This CDR3 region has 13 residues. The V end was cut by 6 bases, the J end by 3 bases, with 9 bases between. CDR3 sequence: CASSWTDNQPQHF. The DNA of the CDR3 is TGTGCCAGCAGCTGGACGGACAATCAGCCCCAGCATTTT.

The genes are TRBV5-1 and TRBJ1-2, with 8 bases identical to TRBD1. Germline lookup yields CDR1 SGHRS and CDR2 YFSETQ. This CDR3 comprises 15 residues. The J segment lost 3 bases and the V segment lost 4 bases, leaving 8 bases of the junction unmatched. CDR3 region: CASSPGQGFYYGYTF. The DNA for the CDR3 is TGCGCCAGCAGCCCCGGACAGGGTTTCTACTATGGCTACACCTTC.

The V gene is TRBV4-2, the J gene TRBJ2-7, with a tentative D call TRBD2 (6 bases). The CDR3 sequence is 14 residues long. Trimming shortened V by 0 bases and J by 6 bases, and 12 bases separated the two germline ends. CDR1 LGHNA and CDR2 YNFKEQ come from the germline V gene. Written as DNA, the CDR3 is TGTGCCAGCAGCCAAGATAAGGGAGGCTTCGAGCAGTACTTC. Protein sequence: CASSQDKGGFEQYF.

The gene calls are TRBV11-3 and TRBJ2-7, with 9 bases matching TRBD1. This CDR3 region has 16 residues. Per germline, CDR1 SGHNT and CDR2 YENEEA. Unmatched junction bases numbered 9, after V lost 5 bases and J lost 1 base. This CDR3 reads CASSKRQGVGSYEQYF. The DNA of the CDR3 is TGTGCCAGCAGCAAAAGACAGGGGGTTGGGTCCTACGAGCAGTACTTC. Using reference TRBV11-3 and TRBJ2-7 for the parts outside the CDR3, the full variable domain is EAGVVQSPRYKIIEKKQPVAFWCNPISGHNTLYWYLQNLGQGPELLIRYENEEAVDDSQLPKDRFSAERLKGVDSTLKIQPAELGDSAVYLCASSKRQGVGSYEQYFGPGTRLTVT.

CDR3 coding DNA: TGTGCCGGGGGCAGAGGGAATCAGCCCCAGCATTTT. Translation: CAGGRGNQPQHF. The chain uses TRBV30 and TRBJ1-5, with a weak D call TRBD1 (6 bases). Germline V gene sequence: CDR1 GTSNPN, CDR2 SVGIG (reference sequence). Trimming took 8 bases from V and 4 from J, leaving 12 bases between them. This CDR3 spans 12 amino acids.

The CDR3 spells CASSLAPVGQPQHF. The CDR3 DNA reads as TGTGCCAGCAGCTTAGCGCCTGTTGGGCAGCCCCAGCATTTT. This rearrangement joins TRBV7-9 to TRBJ1-5; no clear D gene. This CDR3 contains 14 residues. The V and J ends lost 0 bases and 7 bases respectively, with 10 bases between them. The germline gives CDR1 SEHNR, CDR2 FQNEAQ (reference sequence).

This clone was seen once. The chain uses TRBV10-2 and TRBJ2-3; TRBD2 aligns across 10 bases. Trimming took 6 bases from V and 5 from J; bases not matched to a gene: 2. The germline V gene encodes CDR1 WSHSY and CDR2 SAAADI. The CDR3 extends over 13 amino acids. The CDR3 here is CASRLAGKDTQYF. CDR3 nucleotide sequence: TGCGCCAGCAGACTAGCGGGGAAAGATACGCAGTATTTT.

The chain carries TRBV3-1 (or the pseudogene TRBV3-2) and TRBJ2-2, with D perhaps matching TRBD2 (6 bases). Germline V lookup: CDR1 LGHDT, CDR2 YNNKEL (reference sequence). V lost 8 bases to trimming and J lost 3 bases, with 10 bases between them. This CDR3 is 13 amino acids long. CDR3 DNA sequence: TGTGCCAGCTCGGGGGACTACACCGGGGAGCTGTTTTTT. This gives the protein CASSGDYTGELFF.

V usage is TRBV11-2 and J usage is TRBJ2-1; 15 nucleotides line up with TRBD2. Germline V gene sequence: CDR1 SGHAT, CDR2 FQNNGV. The V and J ends lost 1 base and 9 bases, in that order; junction bases with no gene match: 1. The CDR3 totals 15 residues. The CDR3 protein is CASSLGTSGGAEQFF. In nucleotides, the CDR3 is TGTGCCAGCAGCTTAGGGACTAGCGGGGGGGCTGAGCAGTTCTTC.